The 12 T cell receptor beta chains below were found in one sample sequenced in a study of blood T cell repertoires in COVID-19. Some clones are missing from TCRdb's copy, which holds only in-frame ones; the method was immunoSEQ multiplex PCR. Among under 200,000 clones listed, roughly 80% were seen once. The sample consisted of PBMCs or T cells enriched from blood (not recorded which). Receptors were obtained from an older woman with acute COVID-19.

The rearrangement uses TRBV19 and TRBJ1-6, with 8 bases aligning to TRBD1. The CDR3 consists of 13 residues. Germline values: CDR1 LNHDA, CDR2 SQIVND (reference sequence). The ends lost 8 bases at V and 9 bases at J; junction bases unmatched: 6. The CDR3 sequence: CASEDRAGSPLHF. The CDR3 DNA is TGTGCCAGTGAGGACAGGGCGGGTTCACCCCTCCACTTT. The whole variable domain, filled in from reference TRBV19 and TRBJ1-6, reads DGGITQSPKYLFRKEGQNVTLSCEQNLNHDAMYWYRQDPGQGLRLIYYSQIVNDFQKGDIAEGYSVSREKKESFPLTVTSAQKNPTAFYLCASEDRAGSPLHFGNGTRLTVT.

The CDR3 DNA is TGTGCCAGCAGCTTAGATCCCGAGGGCTACGAGCAGTACGTC. Its protein is CASSLDPEGYEQYV. The chain links TRBV11-3 to TRBJ2-7, with a weak D call TRBD2 (5 bases). Deletions cut 0 bases from V and 3 bases from J, with 9 bases between. Germline V gives CDR1 SGHNT, CDR2 YENEEA. This CDR3 comprises 14 residues.

This clone was observed a few times. The chain uses TRBV30 and TRBJ2-2; 7 positions match TRBD1. The CDR3 is made up of 15 amino acids. V lost 3 bases to trimming and J lost 4 bases; unmatched junction nucleotides: 8. The germline V gene has CDR1 GTSNPN and CDR2 SVGIG (reference sequence). The CDR3 DNA is TGTGCCTGGAGGAACCGACAGGGTATCACCGGGGAGCTGTTTTTT. This encodes CAWRNRQGITGELFF.

This clone was counted once. The V gene is TRBV5-5, the J gene TRBJ2-1; D gene unclear. Per germline, CDR1 SGHKS and CDR2 YYEKEE (reference sequence). V was shortened by 0 bases and J by 0 bases, with 7 bases between the two germline ends. The CDR3 is 15 amino acids. CDR3 sequence reads: CASSLDSSSYNEQFF. The CDR3 DNA sequence: TGTGCCAGCAGCTTGGATTCGAGCTCCTACAATGAGCAGTTCTTC.

The gene calls are TRBV12-2 and TRBJ1-1; the DNA was not used to check the table's D call, TRBD1. TRBV12-2 is a documented pseudogene. This CDR3 region has 15 residues. The CDR3: CASRRIGQVNTEAFF. The CDR3 DNA follows: TGTGCAAGTCGCCGTATCGGACAGGTGAACACTGAAGCTTTCTTT.

This chain links TRBV5-6 with TRBJ2-3, with 13 bases lining up with TRBD2. The V gene's germline CDR1 is SGHDT and CDR2 YYEEEE. CDR3 length: 17 amino acids. With V trimmed by 3 bases and J by 2 bases, 6 bases remained unmatched. CDR3 coding DNA: TGTGCCAGCAGCTCCAGACTAGCGGGAGGACTCACAGATACGCAGTATTTT. Translated: CASSSRLAGGLTDTQYF.

The chain uses TRBV20-1 and TRBJ1-6, with 9 bases lining up with TRBD1. The CDR3 is 11 residues long. Trimming at V came to 4 bases and at J to 14 bases, leaving 3 bases not matched to a gene. Looked up from germline, CDR1 is DFQATT and CDR2 is SNEGSKA (reference sequence). Here the CDR3 reads CSAMDRGTLHF. The CDR3 bases are TGCAGTGCTATGGACAGGGGAACCCTCCACTTT.

The rearrangement joins TRBV6-5 to TRBJ1-2, with D possibly TRBD1 on 5 matching bases. This CDR3 contains 15 residues. CDR1 is MNHEY and CDR2 is SVGAGI in the germline V gene. Trimming took 0 bases from V and 4 from J, leaving 12 bases between them. CDR3 DNA sequence: TGTGCCAGCAGTTACTCGGGCCCGGGGGGCTATGGCTACACCTTC. The encoded protein is CASSYSGPGGYGYTF.

This chain uses TRBV10-1 with TRBJ1-4, with 7 bases fitting TRBD1. There are 14 residues in the CDR3. Trimming cost V 3 bases and J 11 bases; bases outside gene matches: 9. Germline V lookup: CDR1 WNHNN, CDR2 SYGVQD (reference sequence). CDR3 sequence (DNA): TGCGCCAGCAGTGACCCACGGGACAGCCGGAAACTGTTTTTT. Its protein product is CASSDPRDSRKLFF.

This clone was counted between two and nine times. The chain links TRBV10-3 to TRBJ1-2, with TRBD1 identical over 7 bases. The V gene's germline CDR1 is ENHRY and CDR2 SYGVKD. V lost 7 bases and J lost 6; bases outside the gene matches: 11. The CDR3 is 14 amino acids. The CDR3 region is CAITVSWQGDGYTF. CDR3 in DNA: TGTGCCATCACCGTGTCGTGGCAGGGGGATGGCTACACCTTC.

This clone was counted ten times or more. The V call is TRBV12-5, the J call TRBJ2-1; D perhaps matches TRBD2 (5 bases). V was pared by 7 bases and J by 6 bases, with 19 bases between. The CDR3 sequence is 15 residues long. Germline CDR1 and CDR2: LGHNT and FRNRAP. Written as DNA, the CDR3 is TGTGCTAGTGCCCCGTCCCTAGCCCTGGCCAATGAGCAGTTCTTC. Encoded protein: CASAPSLALANEQFF.

This clone showed up just once. The gene calls are TRBV13 and TRBJ2-1, with 7 bases identical to TRBD1. This CDR3 region has 16 residues. The V gene end was trimmed by 3 bases and the J gene end by 7 bases; junction bases not matched to a gene: 12. Germline V gene sequence: CDR1 PRHDT, CDR2 FYEKMQ (reference sequence). The CDR3 region is CASSFKGARRSNEQFF. The CDR3 bases are TGTGCCAGCAGCTTTAAGGGGGCAAGGAGGTCTAATGAGCAGTTCTTC.